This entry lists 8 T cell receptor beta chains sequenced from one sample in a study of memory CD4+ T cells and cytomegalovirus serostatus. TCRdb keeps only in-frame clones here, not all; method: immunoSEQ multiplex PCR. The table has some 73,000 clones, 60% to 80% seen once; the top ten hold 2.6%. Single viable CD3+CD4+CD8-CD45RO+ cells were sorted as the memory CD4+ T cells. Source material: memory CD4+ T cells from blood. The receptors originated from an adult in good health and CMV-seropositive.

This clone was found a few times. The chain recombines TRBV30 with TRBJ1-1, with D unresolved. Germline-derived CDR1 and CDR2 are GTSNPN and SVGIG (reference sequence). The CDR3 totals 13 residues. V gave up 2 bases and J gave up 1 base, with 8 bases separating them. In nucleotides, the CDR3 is TGTGCCTGGAGTTTGAATCAGAACACTGAAGCTTTCTTT. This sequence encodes CAWSLNQNTEAFF.

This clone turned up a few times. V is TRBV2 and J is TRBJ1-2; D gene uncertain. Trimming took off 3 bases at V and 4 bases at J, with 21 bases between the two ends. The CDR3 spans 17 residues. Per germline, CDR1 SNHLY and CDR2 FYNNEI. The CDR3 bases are TGTGCCAGCAGTGACCAGTTTCCCTCTTCTCGGCGCTATGGCTACACCTTC. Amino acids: CASSDQFPSSRRYGYTF.

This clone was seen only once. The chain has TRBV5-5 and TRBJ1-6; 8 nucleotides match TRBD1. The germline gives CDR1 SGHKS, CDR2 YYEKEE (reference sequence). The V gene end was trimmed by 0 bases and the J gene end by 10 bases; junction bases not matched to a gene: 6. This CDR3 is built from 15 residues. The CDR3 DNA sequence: TGTGCCAGCAGCTTGGGACAGGGGACTGGGTCACCCCTCCACTTT. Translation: CASSLGQGTGSPLHF.

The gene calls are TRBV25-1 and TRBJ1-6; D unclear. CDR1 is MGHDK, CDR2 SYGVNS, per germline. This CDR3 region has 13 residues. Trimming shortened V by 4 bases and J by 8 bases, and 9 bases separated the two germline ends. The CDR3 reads CASSGGIDSPLHF. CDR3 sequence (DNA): TGTGCCAGCAGTGGCGGAATCGATTCACCCCTCCACTTT. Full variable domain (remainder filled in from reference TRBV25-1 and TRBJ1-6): EADIYQTPRYLVIGTGKKITLECSQTMGHDKMYWYQQDPGMELHLIHYSYGVNSTEKGDLSSESTVSRIRTEHFPLTLESARPSHTSQYLCASSGGIDSPLHFGNGTRLTVT.

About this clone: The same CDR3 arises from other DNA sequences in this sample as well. Written as DNA, the CDR3 is TGTGCCAGCAGTCGGGAATTCTATGGCTACACCTTC. It codes for CASSREFYGYTF. This sequence joins TRBV28 and TRBJ1-2; D is uncertain. V was cut by 5 bases and J by 4 bases, with 8 bases left in between. This CDR3 is built from 12 residues. Germline lookup yields CDR1 MDHEN and CDR2 SYDVKM.

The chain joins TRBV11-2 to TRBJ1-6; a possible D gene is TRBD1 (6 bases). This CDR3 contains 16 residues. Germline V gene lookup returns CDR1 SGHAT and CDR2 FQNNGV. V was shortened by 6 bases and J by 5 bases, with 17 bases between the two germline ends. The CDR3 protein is CASRTLKGGNNSPLHF. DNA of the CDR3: TGTGCCAGCAGGACTCTCAAGGGGGGGAATAATTCACCCCTCCACTTT.

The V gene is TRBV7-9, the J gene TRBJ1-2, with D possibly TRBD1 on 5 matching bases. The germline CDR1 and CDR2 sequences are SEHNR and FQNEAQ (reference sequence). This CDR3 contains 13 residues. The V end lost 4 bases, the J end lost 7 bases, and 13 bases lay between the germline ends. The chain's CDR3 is CASSSRQNAGYTF. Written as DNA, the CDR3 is TGTGCCAGCAGCTCACGACAGAATGCTGGCTACACCTTC.

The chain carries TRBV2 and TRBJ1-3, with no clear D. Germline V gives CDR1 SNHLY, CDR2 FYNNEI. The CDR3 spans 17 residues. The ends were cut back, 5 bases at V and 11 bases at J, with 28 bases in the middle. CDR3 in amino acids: CASSLTHPRVPGPPIYF. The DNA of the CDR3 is TGTGCCAGCAGTTTAACCCACCCGAGGGTGCCTGGACCACCCATATATTTT.